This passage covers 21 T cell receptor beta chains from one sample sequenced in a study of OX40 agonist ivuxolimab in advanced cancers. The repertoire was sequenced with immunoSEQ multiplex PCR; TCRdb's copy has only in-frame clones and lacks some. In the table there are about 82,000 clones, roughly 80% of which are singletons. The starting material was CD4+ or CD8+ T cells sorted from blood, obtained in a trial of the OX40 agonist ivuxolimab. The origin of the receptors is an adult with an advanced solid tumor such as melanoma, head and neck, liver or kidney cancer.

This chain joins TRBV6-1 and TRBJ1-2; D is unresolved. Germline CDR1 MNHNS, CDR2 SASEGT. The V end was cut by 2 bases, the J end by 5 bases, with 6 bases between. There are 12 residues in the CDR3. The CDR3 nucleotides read TGTGCCAGCAGTGAAAGCTTTTATGGCTACACCTTC. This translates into CASSESFYGYTF.

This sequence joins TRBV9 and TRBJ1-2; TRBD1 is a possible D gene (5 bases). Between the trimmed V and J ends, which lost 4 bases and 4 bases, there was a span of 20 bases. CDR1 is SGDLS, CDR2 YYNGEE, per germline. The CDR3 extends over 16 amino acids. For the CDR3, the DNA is TGTGCCAGCAGCCCAAGGGGTGACAGTCAAGGCTATGGCTACACCTTC. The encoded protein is CASSPRGDSQGYGYTF.

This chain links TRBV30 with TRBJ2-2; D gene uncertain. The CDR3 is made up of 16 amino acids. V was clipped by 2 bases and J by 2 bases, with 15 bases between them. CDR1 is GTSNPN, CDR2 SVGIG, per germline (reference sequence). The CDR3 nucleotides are TGTGCCTGGAGTATAGGGAATTTGGGAAACACCGGGGAGCTGTTTTTT. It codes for CAWSIGNLGNTGELFF. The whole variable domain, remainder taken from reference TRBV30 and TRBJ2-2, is SQTIHQWPATLVQPVGSPLSLECTVEGTSNPNLYWYRQAAGRGLQLLFYSVGIGQISSEVPQNLSASRPQDRQFILSSKKLLLSDSGFYLCAWSIGNLGNTGELFFGEGSRLTVL.

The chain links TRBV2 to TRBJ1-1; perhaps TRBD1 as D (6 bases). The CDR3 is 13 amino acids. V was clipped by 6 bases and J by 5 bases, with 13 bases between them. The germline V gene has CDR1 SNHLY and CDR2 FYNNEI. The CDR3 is CASSRGSGTEAFF. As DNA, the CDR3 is TGTGCCAGCAGCAGGGGTTCTGGTACTGAAGCTTTCTTT.

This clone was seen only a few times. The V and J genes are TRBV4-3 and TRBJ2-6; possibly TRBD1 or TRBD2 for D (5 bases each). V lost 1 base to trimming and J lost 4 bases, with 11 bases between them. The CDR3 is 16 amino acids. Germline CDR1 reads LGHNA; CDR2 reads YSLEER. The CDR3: CASSQVGARGANVLTF. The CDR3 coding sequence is TGCGCCAGCAGCCAAGTCGGGGCGCGAGGGGCCAACGTCCTGACTTTC.

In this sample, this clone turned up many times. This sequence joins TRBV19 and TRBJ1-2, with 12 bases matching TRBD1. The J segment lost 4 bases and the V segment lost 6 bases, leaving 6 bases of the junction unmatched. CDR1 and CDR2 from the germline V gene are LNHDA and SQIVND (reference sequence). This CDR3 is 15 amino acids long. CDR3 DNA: TGTGCCAGTAGAGTGGGGACAGGGGGCGCCTATGGCTACACCTTC. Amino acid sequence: CASRVGTGGAYGYTF.

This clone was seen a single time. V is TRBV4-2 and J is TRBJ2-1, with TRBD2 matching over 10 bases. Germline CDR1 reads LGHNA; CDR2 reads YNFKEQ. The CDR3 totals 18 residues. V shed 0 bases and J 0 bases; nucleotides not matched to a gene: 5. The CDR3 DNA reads TGTGCCAGCAGCCAAGATGCTAGCGGGGGTTCCTCCTACAATGAGCAGTTCTTC. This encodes CASSQDASGGSSYNEQFF.

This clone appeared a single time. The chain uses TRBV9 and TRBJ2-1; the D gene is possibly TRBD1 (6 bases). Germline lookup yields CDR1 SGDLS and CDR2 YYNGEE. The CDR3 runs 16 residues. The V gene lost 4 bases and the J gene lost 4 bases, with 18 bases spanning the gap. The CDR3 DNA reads TGTGCCAGCAGCACTGCAGGGGCCTTCGGGTACAATGAGCAGTTCTTC. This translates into CASSTAGAFGYNEQFF.

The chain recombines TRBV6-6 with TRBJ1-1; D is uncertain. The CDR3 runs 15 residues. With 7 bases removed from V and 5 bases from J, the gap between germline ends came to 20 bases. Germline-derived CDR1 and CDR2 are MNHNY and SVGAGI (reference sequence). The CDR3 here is CASTFDREHRTEAFF. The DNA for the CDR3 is TGTGCCAGCACCTTTGACCGCGAACATAGGACTGAAGCTTTCTTT.

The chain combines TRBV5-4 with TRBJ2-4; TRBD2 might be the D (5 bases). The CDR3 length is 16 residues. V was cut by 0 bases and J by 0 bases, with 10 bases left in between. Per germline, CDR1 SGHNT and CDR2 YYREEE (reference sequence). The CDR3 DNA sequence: TGTGCCAGCAGCTTGGCGGTTGCGGGAGCCAAAAACATTCAGTACTTC. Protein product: CASSLAVAGAKNIQYF.

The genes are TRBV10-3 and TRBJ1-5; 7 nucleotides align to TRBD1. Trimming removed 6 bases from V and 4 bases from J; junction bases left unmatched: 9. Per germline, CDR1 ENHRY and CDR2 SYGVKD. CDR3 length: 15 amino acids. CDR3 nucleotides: TGTGCCATCAGAGACAGGGTGGAGGCTAATCAGCCCCAGCATTTT. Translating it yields CAIRDRVEANQPQHF.

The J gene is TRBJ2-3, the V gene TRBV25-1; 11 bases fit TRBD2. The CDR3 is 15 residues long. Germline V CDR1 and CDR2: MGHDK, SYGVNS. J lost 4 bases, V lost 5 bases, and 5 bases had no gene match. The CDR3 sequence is CASSLAGGPSDTQYF. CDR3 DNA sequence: TGTGCCAGCAGTTTAGCGGGGGGGCCTTCAGATACGCAGTATTTT.

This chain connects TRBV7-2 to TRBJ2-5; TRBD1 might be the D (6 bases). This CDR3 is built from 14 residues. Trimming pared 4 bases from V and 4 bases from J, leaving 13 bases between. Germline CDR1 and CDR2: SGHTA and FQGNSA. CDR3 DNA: TGTGCCAGCAGCTCCGGACAGCCCCGAGAGACCCAGTACTTC. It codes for CASSSGQPRETQYF.

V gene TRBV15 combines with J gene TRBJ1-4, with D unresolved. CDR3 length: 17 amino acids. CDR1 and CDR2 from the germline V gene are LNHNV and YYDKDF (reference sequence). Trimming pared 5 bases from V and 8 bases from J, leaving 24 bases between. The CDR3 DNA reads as TGTGCCACCAGCGGTTGGGTTTGGGGTACGCTAGGGGAAAAACTGTTTTTT. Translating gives CATSGWVWGTLGEKLFF.

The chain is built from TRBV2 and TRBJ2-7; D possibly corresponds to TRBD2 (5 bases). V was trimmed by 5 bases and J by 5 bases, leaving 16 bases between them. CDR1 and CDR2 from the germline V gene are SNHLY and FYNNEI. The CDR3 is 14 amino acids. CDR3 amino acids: CASSRTQLRDEQYF. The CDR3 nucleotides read TGTGCCAGCAGTCGGACTCAGCTGAGGGACGAGCAGTACTTC.

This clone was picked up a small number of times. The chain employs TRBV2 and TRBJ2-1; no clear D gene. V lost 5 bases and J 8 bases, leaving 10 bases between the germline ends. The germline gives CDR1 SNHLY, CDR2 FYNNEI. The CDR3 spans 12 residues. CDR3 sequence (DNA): TGTGCCAGCAGTTTTAGTGGGGATGAGCAGTTCTTC. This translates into CASSFSGDEQFF. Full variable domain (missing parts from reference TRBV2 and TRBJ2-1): EPEVTQTPSHQVTQMGQEVILRCVPISNHLYFYWYRQILGQKVEFLVSFYNNEISEKSEIFDDQFSVERPDGSNFTLKIRSTKLEDSAMYFCASSFSGDEQFFGPGTRLTVL.

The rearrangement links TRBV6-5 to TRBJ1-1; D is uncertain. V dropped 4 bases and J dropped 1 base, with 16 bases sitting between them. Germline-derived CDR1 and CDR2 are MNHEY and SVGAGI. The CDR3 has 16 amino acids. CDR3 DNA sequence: TGTGCCAGCAGTTTTCTCCCCGGGAGGAGGAACACTGAAGCTTTCTTT. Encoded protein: CASSFLPGRRNTEAFF.

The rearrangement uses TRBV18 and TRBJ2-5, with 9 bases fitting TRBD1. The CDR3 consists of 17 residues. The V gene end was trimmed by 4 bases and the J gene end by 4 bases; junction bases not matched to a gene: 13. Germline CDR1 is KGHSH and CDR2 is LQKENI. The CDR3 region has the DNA TGTGCCAGCTCACTCCAAACCGGGACAGGGAGGTCAGAGACCCAGTACTTC. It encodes CASSLQTGTGRSETQYF.

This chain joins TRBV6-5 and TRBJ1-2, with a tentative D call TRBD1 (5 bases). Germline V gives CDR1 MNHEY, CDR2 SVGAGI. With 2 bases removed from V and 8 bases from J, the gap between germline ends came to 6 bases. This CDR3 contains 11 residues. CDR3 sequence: CASSYEGGYTF. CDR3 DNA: TGTGCCAGCAGTTACGAGGGGGGCTACACCTTC.

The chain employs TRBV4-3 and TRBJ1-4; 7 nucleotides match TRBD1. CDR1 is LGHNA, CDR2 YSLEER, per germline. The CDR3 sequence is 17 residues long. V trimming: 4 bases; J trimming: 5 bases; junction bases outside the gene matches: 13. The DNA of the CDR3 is TGCGCCAGCAGCCTCCAGGCCACCGGGACAGAAAATGAAAAACTGTTTTTT. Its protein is CASSLQATGTENEKLFF.

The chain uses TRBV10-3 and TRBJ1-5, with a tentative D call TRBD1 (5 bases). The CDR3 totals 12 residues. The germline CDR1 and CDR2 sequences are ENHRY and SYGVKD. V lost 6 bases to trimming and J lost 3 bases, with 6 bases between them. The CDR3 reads CAISRDNQPQHF. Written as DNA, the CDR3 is TGTGCCATCAGCAGGGACAATCAGCCCCAGCATTTT.